The source of this T cell receptor (delta chain) is a study of DNA immune sequencing with unique molecular identifiers (dated by TCRdb to about 2020). About the investigation overall: Immunomagnetic cell separation was used to enrich gammadelta T cells from buffy coats, and the genomic DNA of the enriched gammadelta T cells was sequenced. Fluorescence-activated cell sorting was used to enrich gammadelta T cells from the PBMC of approximately ten healthy people. To compare enriched with non-enriched material, 85 to 100 ng of enriched gammadelta T-cell DNA and 0.8 to 1 ug of non-enriched PBMC DNA were sequenced. An ultrasensitive DNA-based TRD repertoire sequencing method using PCR-introduced unique molecular identifiers was developed and validated in the study. The method was validated on synthetic reference molecules and on blood samples from healthy individuals. All donors were healthy individuals, and around 10 of the donors were profiled using sorted gammadelta T cells from peripheral blood. Study-wide conclusions, independent of this receptor: TRD repertoire diversity varied between healthy donors, with several donors highly oligoclonal where top 5 clonotypes exceeded half of productive molecules. TRDV2 paired with TRDJ1 was the most common TRD rearrangement among clonotypes in healthy donors. Novel TRD sequences not targeted by the primers cannot be detected by the primer-based approach.

Comment on this clone: What antigen it recognizes has not been identified. TCRdb records a much larger clone's protein for this DNA, with a difference at residue 22 that likely arises from a read error; the protein given is the translation of the DNA.

Library creation used multiplex PCR. A 32-plex assay, with primers for all 8 TRDV and 4 TRDJ genes spanning the CDR3, was used to amplify the genomic DNA. During 2 to 3 cycles of barcoding PCR, a 12-nucleotide UMI was attached, and a second PCR using Illumina adapter primers followed. AMPure XP beads were used to purify the libraries, and library quality was checked on a Fragment Analyzer using the HS NGS Fragment kit. The sequencing was run with an Illumina MiniSeq mid-output kit, including approximately 21% PhiX, and 150 cycles of paired-end reads. For the original study's pipeline: Reads were processed with MIGEC version 1.2.9 to group reads by UMI and build error-corrected consensus sequences. Post-processing used modified VDJtools version 1.2.1 scripts and the tcR R package. TCRdb reprocessed the public data with the CATT caller; entries with the same nucleotide sequence were combined afterwards. The V and J calls and clone size come from TCRdb's table, not from the authors' own analysis. Present in this sample are hundreds of delta-chain clones, 15% to 20% of which were seen just once. The ten largest account for 84% of the sample.

The CDR3 spans 24 residues, from the cysteine through the phenylalanine. Only the CDR3 DNA stays, 72 bases, in frame from base 1. CDR1 and CDR2 were assigned from the germline V gene as TSWWSYY and QGS. This clonotype was obtained from a human donor in good health. Here the V gene is TRDV1, but the J gene went uncalled; the D call in the table, TRDD3, was not verified against the DNA. Source material: gamma-delta T cells from PBMCs. The CDR3 region reads CALGELSRGHPLGDRGRYTDKIIF. Here is the DNA: TGTGCTCTTGGGGAACTGTCTAGAGGTCACCCGCTGGGGGATCGAGGAAGGTACACCGATAAAATCATCTTT.